Listed below are T cell receptor beta chains from one sample, sequenced in a study of cytomegalovirus exposure and HLA in healthy donors. Sequenced by immunoSEQ multiplex PCR; TCRdb stores in-frame clones only, minus some. The repertoire holds around 80,000 clones, with around 60% as singletons. Sequences were obtained from PBMCs. The receptors were gathered from a male donor in good health and CMV-seropositive. Both conserved end residues are part of each CDR3. The D gene is left open where the match is weak. Size is omitted from some rows. Given values are once, few, many or a class for expanded clones.

. . TRBJ2-1 TRBV6-1 CASSEAGSGTEQFF TGTGCCAGCAGTGAAGCCGGTAGCGGAACTGAGCAGTTCTTC
few . TRBJ2-2 TRBV4-1 CASSQDSSEWGTGELFF TGCGCCAGCAGCCAAGATAGTAGCGAATGGGGCACCGGGGAGCTGTTTTTT
few TRBD1 TRBJ1-3 TRBV5-1 CASSLEGQGNGNTIYF TGCGCCAGCAGCTTGGAGGGACAGGGGAATGGAAACACCATATATTTT
. . TRBJ2-3 TRBV9 CASSVNADTQYF TGTGCCAGCAGCGTTAATGCGGATACGCAGTATTTT
few TRBD1 TRBJ1-1 TRBV13 CASSAHPTGESTEAFF TGTGCCAGCAGCGCCCATCCTACAGGGGAAAGCACTGAAGCTTTCTTT
. TRBD2 TRBJ2-5 TRBV7-9 CASSLLAGETQYF TGTGCCAGCAGCTTACTAGCGGGGGAGACCCAGTACTTC
once . TRBJ2-2 TRBV6-6 CASSYPPAAGELFF TGTGCCAGCAGTTACCCACCAGCGGCCGGGGAGCTGTTTTTT
few . TRBJ1-3 TRBV10-3 CAISESLTGNTIYF TGTGCCATCAGTGAGTCGTTAACAGGAAACACCATATATTTT
. . TRBJ2-5 TRBV4-3 CASSQGRSGQETQYF TGCGCCAGCAGCCAAGGGCGGTCGGGGCAAGAGACCCAGTACTTC
few . TRBJ2-7 TRBV9 CASSVAPAGEQYF TGTGCCAGCAGCGTAGCTCCGGCGGGCGAGCAGTACTTC
. TRBD1 TRBJ2-2 TRBV5-4 CASIRQGADTGELFF TGTGCCAGCATCCGACAGGGGGCGGACACCGGGGAGCTGTTTTTT
. TRBD1 TRBJ1-1 TRBV7-3 CASSLGTATEAFF TGTGCCAGCAGCTTGGGGACAGCCACTGAAGCTTTCTTT
. TRBD2 TRBJ2-7 TRBV7-9 CASSSHEAGGLPYEQYF TGTGCCAGCAGCTCCCACGAGGCGGGAGGGCTGCCCTACGAGCAGTACTTC
. . TRBJ2-3 TRBV29-1 CSVEGEGHTDTQYF TGCAGCGTTGAAGGAGAGGGCCACACAGATACGCAGTATTTT
. . TRBJ1-5 TRBV6-5 CASSQTGGNQPQHF TGTGCCAGCAGTCAGACAGGCGGCAATCAGCCCCAGCATTTT
. . TRBJ2-7 TRBV23-1 CASSHLGHVKGQYF TGCGCCAGCAGTCACCTCGGACACGTTAAAGGGCAGTACTTC
. TRBD1 TRBJ1-5 TRBV27 CASSDRGPGNQPQHF TGTGCCAGCAGTGACAGGGGGCCGGGCAATCAGCCCCAGCATTTT
once TRBD1 TRBJ1-2 TRBV11-2 CASSFRTGSDYTF TGTGCCAGCAGCTTCCGGACAGGGAGTGACTACACCTTC
. TRBD2 TRBJ2-3 TRBV19 CASSSSSGRMETQYF TGTGCCAGTAGTTCTTCTAGCGGGAGGATGGAAACGCAGTATTTT
. . TRBJ1-4 TRBV7-9 CASSPLGGAANEKLFF TGTGCCAGCAGCCCCCTCGGCGGGGCGGCTAATGAAAAACTGTTTTTT
few TRBD1 TRBJ2-7 TRBV6-5 CASSPRTGTYEQYF TGTGCCAGCAGTCCCCGGACAGGGACCTACGAGCAGTACTTC
few . TRBJ2-2 TRBV2 CASSERDTTGELFF TGTGCCAGCAGTGAGAGGGACACCACCGGGGAGCTGTTTTTT
. . TRBJ1-5 TRBV5-8 CASSSGGRANQPQHF TGTGCCAGCAGCTCTGGGGGCAGGGCCAATCAGCCCCAGCATTTT
once . TRBJ2-3 TRBV7-2 CASSLDGGNTDTQYF TGTGCCAGCAGCTTAGACGGGGGAAACACAGATACGCAGTATTTT
many . TRBJ1-2 TRBV28 CASSLGDTYGYTF TGTGCCAGCAGTTTGGGGGACACCTATGGCTACACCTTC
. TRBD1 TRBJ2-7 TRBV5-4 CASSLAGQGGAYEQYF TGTGCCAGCAGCTTGGCCGGACAGGGGGGTGCCTACGAGCAGTACTTC
. . TRBJ1-5 TRBV19 CASSINDIGNQPQHF TGTGCCAGTAGTATTAACGACATAGGAAATCAGCCCCAGCATTTT
few . TRBJ2-5 TRBV27 CASSSRDTPTETQYF TGTGCCAGCAGTTCCCGGGACACACCTACAGAGACCCAGTACTTC
few . TRBJ1-1 TRBV19 CASRQGRNTEAFF TGTGCCAGTAGACAGGGCAGGAACACTGAAGCTTTCTTT
. TRBD2 TRBJ2-7 TRBV10-3 CAISSGLAGGPEQYF TGTGCCATCAGTTCCGGACTAGCGGGAGGGCCCGAGCAGTACTTC
. TRBD1 TRBJ1-2 TRBV29-1 CSVRTGSDGYTF TGCAGCGTCCGGACAGGGTCGGATGGCTACACCTTC
. . TRBJ2-7 TRBV5-8 CASTSRDTSYEQYF TGTGCCAGCACGTCCCGGGACACATCCTACGAGCAGTACTTC
few TRBD1 TRBJ1-5 TRBV6-5 CATQGAGNQPQHF TGTGCCACCCAGGGGGCTGGCAATCAGCCCCAGCATTTT
. . TRBJ2-3 TRBV7-3 CASSLTGGLADTQYF TGTGCCAGCAGCTTAACCGGGGGGCTTGCAGATACGCAGTATTTT
. . TRBJ2-1 TRBV4-1 CASSQDGDNEQFF TGCGCCAGCAGCCAAGACGGGGACAATGAGCAGTTCTTC
. . TRBJ2-1 TRBV19 CASSISDWSYNEQFF TGTGCCAGTAGTATAAGTGACTGGTCCTACAATGAGCAGTTCTTC
. . TRBJ1-5 TRBV19 CASIGDNSNQPQHF TGTGCCAGTATAGGGGACAATAGCAATCAGCCCCAGCATTTT
. TRBD1 TRBJ1-2 TRBV19 CASRRRTGEGNYGYTF TGTGCCAGTAGACGCCGGACAGGGGAGGGGAACTATGGCTACACCTTC
. . TRBJ1-3 TRBV6-1 CASELAGLGNTIYF TGTGCCAGCGAGCTGGCAGGGCTAGGAAACACCATATATTTT
few . TRBJ2-2 TRBV5-4 CASSLAGGRTGELFF TGTGCCAGCAGCTTGGCCGGGGGGCGAACCGGGGAGCTGTTTTTT
few . TRBJ1-1 TRBV30 CAWSEAGATEAFF TGTGCCTGGAGTGAAGCAGGGGCGACTGAAGCTTTCTTT
. . TRBJ1-2 TRBV6-6 CASSSGRNDGYTF TGTGCCAGCTCTTCGGGAAGAAATGATGGCTACACCTTC